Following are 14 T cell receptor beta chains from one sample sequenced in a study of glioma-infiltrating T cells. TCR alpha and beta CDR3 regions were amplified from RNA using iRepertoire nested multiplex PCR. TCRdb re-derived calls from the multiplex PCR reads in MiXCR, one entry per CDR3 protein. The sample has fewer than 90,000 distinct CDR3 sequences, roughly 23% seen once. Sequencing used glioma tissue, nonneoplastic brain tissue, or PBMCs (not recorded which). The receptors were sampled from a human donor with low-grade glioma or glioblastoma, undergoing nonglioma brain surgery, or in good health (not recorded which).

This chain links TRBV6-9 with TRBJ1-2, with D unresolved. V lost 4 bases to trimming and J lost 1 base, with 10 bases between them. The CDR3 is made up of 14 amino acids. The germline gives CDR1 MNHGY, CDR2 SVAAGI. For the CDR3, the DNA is TGTGCCAGCAGTTTCAGGCCTAATAACTATGGCTACACCTTC. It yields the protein CASSFRPNNYGYTF.

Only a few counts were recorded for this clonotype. The CDR3 here is CSAGTGAGEQFF. The CDR3 region has the DNA TGCAGCGCCGGAACAGGGGCTGGTGAGCAGTTCTTC. The rearrangement joins TRBV29-1 to TRBJ2-1; 7 bases line up with TRBD1. V trimming: 7 bases; J trimming: 9 bases; junction bases outside the gene matches: 9. CDR1 is SQVTM and CDR2 is ANQGSEA in the germline V gene. The CDR3 runs to 12 residues.

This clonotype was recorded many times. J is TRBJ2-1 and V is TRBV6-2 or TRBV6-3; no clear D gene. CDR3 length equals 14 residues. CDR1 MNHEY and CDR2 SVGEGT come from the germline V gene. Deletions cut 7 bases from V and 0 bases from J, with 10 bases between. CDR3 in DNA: TGTGCCAGCAAAGACTCGGGCTCCTACAATGAGCAGTTCTTC. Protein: CASKDSGSYNEQFF.

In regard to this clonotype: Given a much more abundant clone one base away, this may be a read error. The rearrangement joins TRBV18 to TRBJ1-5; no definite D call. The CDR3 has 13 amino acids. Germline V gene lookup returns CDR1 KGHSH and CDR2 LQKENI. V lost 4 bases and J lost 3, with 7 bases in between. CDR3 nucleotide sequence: TGTGCCAGCTCACAGGTTTCCAATCAGCCCCAGCATTTT. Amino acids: CASSQVSNQPQHF.

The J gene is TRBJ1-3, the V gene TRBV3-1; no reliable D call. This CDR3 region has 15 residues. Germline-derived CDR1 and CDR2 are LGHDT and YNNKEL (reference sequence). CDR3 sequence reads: CVSSRKRYSGNTIYF. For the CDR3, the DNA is TGTGTTAGCAGCCGAAAAAGGTACTCTGGAAACACCATATATTTT. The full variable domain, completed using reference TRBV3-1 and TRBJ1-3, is DTAVSQTPKYLVTQMGNDKSIKCEQNLGHDTMYWYKQDSKKFLKIMFSYNNKELIINETVPNRFSPKSPDKAHLNLHINSLELGDSAVYFCVSSRKRYSGNTIYFGEGSWLTVV.

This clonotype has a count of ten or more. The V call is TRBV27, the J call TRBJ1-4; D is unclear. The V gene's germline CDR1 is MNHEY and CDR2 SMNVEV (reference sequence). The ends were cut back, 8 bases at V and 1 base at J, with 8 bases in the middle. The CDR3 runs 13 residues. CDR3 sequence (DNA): TGTGCCAGCCGAAGGGAAACTAATGAAAAACTGTTTTTT. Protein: CASRRETNEKLFF.

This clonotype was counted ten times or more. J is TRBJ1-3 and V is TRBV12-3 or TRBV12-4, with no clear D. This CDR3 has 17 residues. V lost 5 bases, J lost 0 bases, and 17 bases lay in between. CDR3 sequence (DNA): TGTGCCAGCAGTCCGACACGCTGGATAAGCTCTGGAAACACCATATATTTT. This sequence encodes CASSPTRWISSGNTIYF.

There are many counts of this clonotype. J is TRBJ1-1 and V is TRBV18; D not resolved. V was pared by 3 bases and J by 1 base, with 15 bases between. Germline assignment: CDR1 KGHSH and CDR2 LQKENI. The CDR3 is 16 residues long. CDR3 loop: CASSPNSIAANTEAFF. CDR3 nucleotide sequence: TGTGCCAGCTCACCGAACAGTATCGCGGCGAACACTGAAGCTTTCTTT.

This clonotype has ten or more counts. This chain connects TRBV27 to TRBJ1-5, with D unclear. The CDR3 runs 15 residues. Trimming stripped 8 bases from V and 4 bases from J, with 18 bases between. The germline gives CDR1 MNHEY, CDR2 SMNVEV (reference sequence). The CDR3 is CASQVVGGLNQPQHF. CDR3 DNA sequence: TGTGCCAGCCAGGTCGTGGGAGGTTTGAATCAGCCCCAGCATTTT.

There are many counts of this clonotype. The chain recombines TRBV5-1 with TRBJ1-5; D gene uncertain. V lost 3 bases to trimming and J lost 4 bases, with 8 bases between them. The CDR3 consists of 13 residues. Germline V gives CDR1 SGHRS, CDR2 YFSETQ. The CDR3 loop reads CASSSHPNQPQHF. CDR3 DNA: TGCGCCAGCAGCTCGCACCCTAATCAGCCCCAGCATTTT. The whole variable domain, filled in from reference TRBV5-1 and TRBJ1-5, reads KAGVTQTPRYLIKTRGQQVTLSCSPISGHRSVSWYQQTPGQGLQFLFEYFSETQRNKGNFPGRFSGRQFSNSRSEMNVSTLELGDSALYLCASSSHPNQPQHFGDGTRLSIL.

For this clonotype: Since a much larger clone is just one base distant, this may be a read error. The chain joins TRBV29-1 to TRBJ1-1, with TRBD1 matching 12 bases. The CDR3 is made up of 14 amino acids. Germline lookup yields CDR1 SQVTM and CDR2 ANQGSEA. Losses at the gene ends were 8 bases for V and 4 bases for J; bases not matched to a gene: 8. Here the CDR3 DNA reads TGCAGCTTTCGGGACAGGGGGCGAGTCACTGAAGCTTTCTTT. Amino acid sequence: CSFRDRGRVTEAFF.

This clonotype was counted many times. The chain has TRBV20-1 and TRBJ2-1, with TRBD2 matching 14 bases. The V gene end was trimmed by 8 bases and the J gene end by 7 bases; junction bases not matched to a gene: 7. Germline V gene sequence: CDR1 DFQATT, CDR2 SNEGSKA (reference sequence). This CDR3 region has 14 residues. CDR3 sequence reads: CSTRLAGGPNEQFF. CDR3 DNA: TGCAGTACCCGACTAGCGGGAGGGCCAAATGAGCAGTTCTTC.

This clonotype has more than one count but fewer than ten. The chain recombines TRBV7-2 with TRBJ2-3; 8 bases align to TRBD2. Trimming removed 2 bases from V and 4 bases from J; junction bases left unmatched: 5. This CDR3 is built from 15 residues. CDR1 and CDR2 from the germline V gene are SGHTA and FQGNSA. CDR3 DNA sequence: TGTGCCAGCAGCTTAATGGGACTAGGGCCAGATACGCAGTATTTT. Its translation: CASSLMGLGPDTQYF.

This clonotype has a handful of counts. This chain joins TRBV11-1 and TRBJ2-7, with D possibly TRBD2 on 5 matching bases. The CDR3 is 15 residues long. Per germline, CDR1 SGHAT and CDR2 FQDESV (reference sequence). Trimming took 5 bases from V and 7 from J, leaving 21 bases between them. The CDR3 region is CASSTEDLRMGEQYF. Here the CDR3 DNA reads TGTGCCAGCAGCACCGAGGACTTGAGGATGGGTGAGCAGTACTTC. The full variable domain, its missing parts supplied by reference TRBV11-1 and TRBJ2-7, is EAEVAQSPRYKITEKSQAVAFWCDPISGHATLYWYRQILGQGPELLVQFQDESVVDDSQLPKDRFSAERLKGVDSTLKIQPAELGDSAMYLCASSTEDLRMGEQYFGPGTRLTVT.